These T cell receptor beta chains were read from a single sample in a study of regulatory T cells in long-lasting Graves disease. TCRdb re-derived calls from the multiplex PCR reads in MiXCR, one entry per CDR3 protein. The repertoire holds 680,000 or so distinct CDR3 sequences, with approximately 15% as singletons. The data also belong to a second study, concerning T cells in Graves' hyperthyroidism and ophthalmopathy.

The sample in question was peripheral blood mononuclear cells (PBMCs), obtained at new diagnosis, from a patient treated with antithyroid drugs. These TCRs come from a woman between 25 and 40 years old with Graves disease. CDR3s include the opening cysteine and the closing phenylalanine or tryptophan. D genes are given only for firm matches. Clone size is stated in some rows and not others, as once, few, many or a class when expanded.

j_call,clone_size,d_call,v_call,cdr3_aa,cdr3_nt
TRBJ2-5,few,TRBD2,TRBV5-1,CASSIPSGQETQYF,TGCGCCAGCAGCATACCTAGCGGACAAGAGACCCAGTACTTC
TRBJ2-1,many,.,TRBV11-2,CASSFTSSAEQFF,TGTGCCAGCAGCTTCACTAGCTCGGCTGAGCAGTTCTTC
TRBJ2-3,.,TRBD1,TRBV3-1,CASSPRDRGPYGTITDTQYF,TGTGCCAGCAGTCCCCGGGACAGGGGACCATACGGAACAATCACAGATACGCAGTATTTT
TRBJ1-2,few,TRBD1,TRBV6-2/TRBV6-3,CASSEMDRTGYTF,TGTGCCAGCAGTGAAATGGACAGGACAGGCTACACCTTC
TRBJ2-1,.,.,TRBV27,CASRREQGFTAYNEQFF,TGTGCCAGCAGACGAGAACAGGGTTTTACGGCCTACAATGAGCAGTTCTTC
TRBJ2-3,many,TRBD2,TRBV20-1,CSAPRLAGGDTQYF,TGCAGTGCCCCGCGACTAGCGGGAGGTGATACGCAGTATTTT
TRBJ2-5,few,TRBD1,TRBV28,CASSSPGTGGFSETQYF,TGTGCCAGCAGTTCCCCCGGGACAGGGGGCTTTTCGGAGACCCAGTACTTC
TRBJ2-7,.,.,TRBV27,CASSKTGIDYEQYF,TGTGCCAGCAGTAAAACCGGGATAGACTACGAGCAGTACTTC
TRBJ2-1,few,.,TRBV19,CASSMGIYAYSEQFF,TGTGCCAGTAGTATGGGTATCTACGCCTACAGTGAGCAGTTCTTC
TRBJ1-5,few,.,TRBV28,CASSLSGGRRSNQPQHF,TGTGCCAGCAGTTTATCCGGGGGGCGGCGGAGCAATCAGCCCCAGCATTTT
TRBJ2-6,many,.,TRBV12-3/TRBV12-4,CASSLTPVGANVLTF,TGTGCCAGCAGTTTAACTCCCGTCGGGGCCAACGTCCTGACTTTC
TRBJ1-2,.,.,TRBV7-2,CASRPGSDRYRYTF,TGTGCCAGCAGGCCCGGCTCGGATCGTTATCGCTACACCTTC
TRBJ2-1,many,.,TRBV7-3,CASSLMSGRVDEQFF,TGTGCCAGCAGCTTAATGTCCGGGAGAGTGGATGAGCAGTTCTTC
TRBJ2-1,many,.,TRBV7-2,CASSSPGTTFNEQFF,TGTGCCAGCAGCTCCCCAGGTACTACATTCAATGAGCAGTTCTTC
TRBJ2-5,.,.,TRBV3-1,CASSPTQSSQETQYF,TGTGCCAGCAGTCCAACTCAGTCTTCCCAAGAGACCCAGTACTTC
TRBJ2-1,few,TRBD2,TRBV5-6,CASSVPWREGHYNEQFF,TGTGCCAGCAGCGTTCCCTGGCGGGAGGGCCACTACAATGAGCAGTTCTTC
TRBJ2-7,many,.,TRBV27,CASSLFGTPAGEQYF,TGTGCCAGCAGTTTATTTGGGACGCCCGCGGGGGAGCAGTACTTC
TRBJ2-5,.,.,TRBV5-6,CASSSWQGLDYEQYF,TGTGCCAGCAGCTCTTGGCAAGGGTTAGATTATGAGCAGTACTTC
TRBJ2-3,many,.,TRBV6-1,CASSLNGGTDTQYF,TGTGCCAGCAGTCTAAATGGGGGCACAGATACGCAGTATTTT
TRBJ2-7,few,.,TRBV6-1,CASSPKKREQYF,TGTGCCAGCAGCCCGAAGAAGCGCGAGCAGTACTTC
TRBJ2-1,few,.,TRBV4-1,CASSQDLTSRSYNEQFF,TGCGCCAGCAGCCAAGACCTGACGAGTAGGTCCTACAATGAGCAGTTCTTC
TRBJ2-3,few,TRBD2,TRBV3-1,CASSQADPGLAGGPDTQYF,TGTGCCAGCAGCCAAGCCGATCCGGGACTAGCGGGAGGGCCAGATACGCAGTATTTT
TRBJ2-1,many,.,TRBV11-2,CASSLVTAEQFF,TGTGCCAGCAGCTTAGTGACGGCTGAGCAGTTCTTC
TRBJ2-3,many,.,TRBV6-2/TRBV6-3,CASSYLGDTQYF,TGTGCCAGCAGTTATCTCGGAGATACGCAGTATTTT
TRBJ1-1,few,TRBD1,TRBV28,CASSLGIRGPTEAFF,TGTGCCAGCAGTTTGGGAATTAGGGGGCCCACTGAAGCTTTCTTT
TRBJ1-2,many,TRBD1,TRBV28,CASSIPPTGGGYTF,TGTGCCAGCAGCATACCACCGACAGGGGGTGGCTACACCTTC
TRBJ2-1,many,.,TRBV27,CASSPLGTFEQFF,TGTGCCAGCAGTCCCCTAGGGACGTTTGAGCAGTTCTTC
TRBJ2-5,.,.,TRBV27,CASSLRSPVHSQETQYF,TGTGCCAGCAGTTTAAGGTCGCCGGTTCATTCCCAAGAGACCCAGTACTTC
TRBJ2-2,few,TRBD2,TRBV5-1,CASKETGGVWSGELFF,TGCGCCAGCAAGGAAACGGGAGGCGTTTGGTCCGGGGAGCTGTTTTTT
TRBJ2-2,few,TRBD1,TRBV2,CASNRDRGGAGELFF,TGTGCCAGCAACCGGGACAGGGGCGGTGCCGGGGAGCTGTTTTTT
TRBJ2-7,many,.,TRBV11-2,CASRKISIHEQYF,TGTGCCAGCAGGAAAATAAGCATCCACGAGCAGTACTTC
TRBJ2-7,many,.,TRBV20-1,CSASFSSEQYF,TGCAGTGCTAGTTTTTCGAGCGAGCAGTACTTC
TRBJ2-5,many,.,TRBV18,CASSPGTTRGETQYF,TGTGCCAGCTCACCAGGGACGACCAGGGGAGAGACCCAGTACTTC
TRBJ1-1,.,TRBD1,TRBV12-3/TRBV12-4,CASKGQENTEAFF,TGTGCCAGCAAGGGACAGGAAAACACTGAAGCTTTCTTT
TRBJ1-2,many,.,TRBV6-1,CASSPRDTYGYTF,TGTGCCAGCAGTCCCCGGGACACCTATGGCTACACCTTC
TRBJ1-4,.,.,TRBV29-1,CSASKGEKLFF,TGCAGCGCCTCCAAAGGGGAAAAACTGTTTTTT
TRBJ2-1,many,TRBD2,TRBV27,CASSLYLAGSSYNEQFF,TGTGCCAGCAGTTTATATCTAGCGGGGAGCTCCTACAATGAGCAGTTCTTC
TRBJ2-3,few,.,TRBV18,CASSPQPISDTQYF,TGTGCCAGCTCACCTCAGCCTATCTCAGATACGCAGTATTTT
TRBJ1-5,many,.,TRBV7-8,CASSLTFGNQPQHF,TGTGCCAGCAGCTTAACGTTTGGCAATCAGCCCCAGCATTTT
TRBJ2-7,many,TRBD1,TRBV24-1,CATSGTGGTYEQYF,TGTGCCACCAGTGGGACAGGGGGCACCTACGAGCAGTACTTC
TRBJ2-1,.,.,TRBV5-6,CASSLYGRYNEQFF,TGTGCCAGCAGCTTGTACGGCAGATACAATGAGCAGTTCTTC
TRBJ2-1,few,.,TRBV15,CATRERDEQFF,TGTGCCACCAGAGAGCGAGATGAGCAGTTCTTC
TRBJ2-1,many,TRBD1,TRBV11-1,CASSGNRDRFNNEQFF,TGTGCCAGCAGCGGCAACCGGGACAGATTCAACAATGAGCAGTTCTTC
TRBJ2-4,.,.,TRBV2,CASTVSPGGKNIQYF,TGTGCCAGCACGGTTTCACCCGGGGGCAAAAACATTCAGTACTTC
TRBJ2-1,.,TRBD2,TRBV5-1,CASSPRGTSGSSYNEQFF,TGCGCCAGCAGCCCTCGGGGGACTAGCGGGAGTTCTTACAATGAGCAGTTCTTC
TRBJ2-7,.,.,TRBV24-1,CATSDTSRAQVVHHTISYEQYF,TGTGCCACCAGTGATACCTCCCGGGCACAGGTCGTACACCATACCATCTCCTACGAGCAGTACTTC
TRBJ2-7,many,.,TRBV24-1,CATSDPRGTDPYEQYF,TGTGCCACCAGTGATCCGCGGGGGACAGACCCCTACGAGCAGTACTTC
TRBJ1-1,few,.,TRBV7-3,CASSRLQNTEAFF,TGTGCCAGCAGCCGTTTACAGAACACTGAAGCTTTCTTT
TRBJ2-1,.,TRBD2,TRBV20-1,CRPGTSGYNEQFF,TGCCGACCCGGGACTAGCGGTTACAATGAGCAGTTCTTC
TRBJ2-2,few,.,TRBV27,CASSLSWGGELFF,TGTGCCAGCAGTTTATCGTGGGGCGGGGAGCTGTTTTTT
TRBJ2-4,few,.,TRBV3-1,CASSQETRLPQYF,TGTGCCAGCAGCCAAGAAACCCGCCTCCCCCAGTACTTC
TRBJ1-3,few,.,TRBV5-1,CASSQKGENTIYF,TGCGCCAGCAGCCAAAAGGGGGAAAACACCATATATTTT
TRBJ1-1,.,.,TRBV3-1,CASSQALERPRTEAFF,TGTGCCAGCAGCCAAGCGTTGGAAAGACCTAGGACTGAAGCTTTCTTT
TRBJ1-2,.,.,TRBV19,CASSSDLNYGYTF,TGTGCCAGTAGTTCCGATTTGAACTATGGCTACACCTTC
TRBJ2-2,.,TRBD1,TRBV27,CASSPDDRVGELFF,TGTGCCAGCAGTCCCGATGACAGGGTGGGGGAGCTGTTTTTT
TRBJ1-1,.,.,TRBV12-3/TRBV12-4,CASNSPSTGTEAFF,TGTGCCAGCAACTCCCCCTCGACGGGCACTGAAGCTTTCTTT
TRBJ2-3,few,TRBD2,TRBV7-6,CASSLFSGSSDTQYF,TGTGCCAGCAGCCTCTTTAGCGGGAGTTCAGATACGCAGTATTTT
TRBJ1-1,many,.,TRBV24-1,CATSGGGAQVNTEAFF,TGTGCCACCAGCGGGGGTGGGGCCCAGGTGAACACTGAAGCTTTCTTT